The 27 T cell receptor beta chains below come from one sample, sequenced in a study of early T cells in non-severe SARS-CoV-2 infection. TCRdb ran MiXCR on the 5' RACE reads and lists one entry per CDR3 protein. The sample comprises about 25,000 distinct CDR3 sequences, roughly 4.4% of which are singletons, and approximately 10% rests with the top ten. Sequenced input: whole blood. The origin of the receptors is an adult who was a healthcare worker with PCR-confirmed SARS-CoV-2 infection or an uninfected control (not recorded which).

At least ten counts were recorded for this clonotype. CDR3 protein: CSASETGTADTEAFF. As DNA, the CDR3 is TGCAGTGCCAGTGAAACGGGGACAGCGGACACTGAAGCTTTCTTT. This chain links TRBV20-1 with TRBJ1-1; 7 nucleotides align to TRBD1. Germline V lookup: CDR1 DFQATT, CDR2 SNEGSKA (reference sequence). The CDR3 is 15 amino acids. Trimming at V came to 6 bases and at J to 3 bases, leaving 13 bases not matched to a gene.

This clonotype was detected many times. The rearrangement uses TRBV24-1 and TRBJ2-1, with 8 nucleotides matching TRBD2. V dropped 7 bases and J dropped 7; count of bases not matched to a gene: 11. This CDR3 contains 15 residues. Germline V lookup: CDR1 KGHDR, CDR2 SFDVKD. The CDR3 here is CATRAQGSGGNEQFF. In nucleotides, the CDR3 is TGTGCCACCAGGGCCCAGGGAAGCGGGGGTAATGAGCAGTTCTTC.

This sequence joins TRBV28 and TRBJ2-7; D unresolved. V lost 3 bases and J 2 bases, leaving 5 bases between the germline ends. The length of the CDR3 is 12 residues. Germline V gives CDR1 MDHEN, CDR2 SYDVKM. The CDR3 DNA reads TGTGCCAGCAGTTTCCAGACCTACGAGCAGTACTTC. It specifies CASSFQTYEQYF.

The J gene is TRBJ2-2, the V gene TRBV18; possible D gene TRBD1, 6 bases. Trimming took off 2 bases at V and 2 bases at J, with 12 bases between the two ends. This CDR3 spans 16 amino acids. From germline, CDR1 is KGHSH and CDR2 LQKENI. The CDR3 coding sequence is TGTGCCAGCTCACCATTTCAGGGGAAAAACACCGGGGAGCTGTTTTTT. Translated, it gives CASSPFQGKNTGELFF.

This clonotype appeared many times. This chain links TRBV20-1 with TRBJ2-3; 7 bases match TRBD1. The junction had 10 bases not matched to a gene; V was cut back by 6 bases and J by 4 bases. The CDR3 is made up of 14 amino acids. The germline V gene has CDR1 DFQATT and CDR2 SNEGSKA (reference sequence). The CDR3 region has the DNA TGCAGTGCCAGGTTACAGGGGATCGCAGATACGCAGTATTTT. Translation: CSARLQGIADTQYF.

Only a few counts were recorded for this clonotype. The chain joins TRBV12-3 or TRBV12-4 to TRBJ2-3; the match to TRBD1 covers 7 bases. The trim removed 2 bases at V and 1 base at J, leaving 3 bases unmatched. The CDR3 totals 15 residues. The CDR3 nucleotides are TGTGCCAGCAGTTTACTTGGGACAGGCACAGATACGCAGTATTTT. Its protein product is CASSLLGTGTDTQYF.

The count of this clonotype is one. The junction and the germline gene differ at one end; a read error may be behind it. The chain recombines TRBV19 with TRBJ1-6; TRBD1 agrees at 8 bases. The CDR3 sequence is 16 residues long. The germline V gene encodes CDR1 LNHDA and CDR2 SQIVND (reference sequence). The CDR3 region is CASSTTGQASNSSLHF. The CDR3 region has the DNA TGTGCCAGTAGTACTACGGGACAGGCGTCAAATTCATCCCTCCACTTT.

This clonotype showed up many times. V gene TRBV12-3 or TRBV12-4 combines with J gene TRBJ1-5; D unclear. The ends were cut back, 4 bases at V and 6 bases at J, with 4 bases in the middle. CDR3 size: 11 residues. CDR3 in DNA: TGTGCCAGCAGTTGGGGTCAGCCCCAGCATTTT. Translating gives CASSWGQPQHF.

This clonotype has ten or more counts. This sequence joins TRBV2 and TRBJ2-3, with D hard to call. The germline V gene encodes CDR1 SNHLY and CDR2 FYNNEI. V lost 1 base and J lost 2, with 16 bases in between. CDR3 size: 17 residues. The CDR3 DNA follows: TGTGCCAGCAGTGAAGAGGCGCGTATAGACTCCACAGATACGCAGTATTTT. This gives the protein CASSEEARIDSTDTQYF.

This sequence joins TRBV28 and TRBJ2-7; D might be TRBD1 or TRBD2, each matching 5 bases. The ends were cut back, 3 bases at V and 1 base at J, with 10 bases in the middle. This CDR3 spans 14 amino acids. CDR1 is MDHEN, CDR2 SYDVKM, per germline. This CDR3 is CASSFGDGSYEQYF. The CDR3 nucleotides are TGTGCCAGCAGTTTTGGGGACGGATCCTACGAGCAGTACTTC.

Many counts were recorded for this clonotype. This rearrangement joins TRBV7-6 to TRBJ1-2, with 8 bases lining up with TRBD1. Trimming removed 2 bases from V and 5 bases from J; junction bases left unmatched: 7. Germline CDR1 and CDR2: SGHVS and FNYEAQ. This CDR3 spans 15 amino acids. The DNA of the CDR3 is TGTGCCAGCAGCTTAACGGGACAGGACTGGTATGGCTACACCTTC. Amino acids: CASSLTGQDWYGYTF. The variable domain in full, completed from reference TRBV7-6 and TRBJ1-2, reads GAGVSQSPRYKVTKRGQDVALRCDPISGHVSLYWYRQALGQGPEFLTYFNYEAQQDKSGLPNDRFSAERPEGSISTLTIQRTEQRDSAMYRCASSLTGQDWYGYTFGSGTRLTVV.

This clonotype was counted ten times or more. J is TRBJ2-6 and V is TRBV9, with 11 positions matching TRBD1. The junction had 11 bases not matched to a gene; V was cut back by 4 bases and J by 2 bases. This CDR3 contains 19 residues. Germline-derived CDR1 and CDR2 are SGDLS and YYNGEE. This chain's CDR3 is CASSIPPDRGRPGANVLTF. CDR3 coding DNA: TGTGCCAGCAGCATACCCCCGGACAGGGGGCGGCCTGGGGCCAACGTCCTGACTTTC.

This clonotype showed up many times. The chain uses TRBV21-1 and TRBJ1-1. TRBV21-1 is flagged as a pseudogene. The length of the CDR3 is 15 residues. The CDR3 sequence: CASSATGFPNTEAFF. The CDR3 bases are TGTGCCAGCAGCGCTACAGGGTTCCCGAACACTGAAGCTTTCTTT.

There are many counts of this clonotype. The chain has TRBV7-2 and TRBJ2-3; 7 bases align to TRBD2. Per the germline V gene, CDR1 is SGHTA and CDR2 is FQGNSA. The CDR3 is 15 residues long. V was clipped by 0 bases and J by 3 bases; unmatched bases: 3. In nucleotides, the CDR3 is TGTGCCAGCAGCTTAGCAGCGGGACGTACAGATACGCAGTATTTT. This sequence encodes CASSLAAGRTDTQYF.

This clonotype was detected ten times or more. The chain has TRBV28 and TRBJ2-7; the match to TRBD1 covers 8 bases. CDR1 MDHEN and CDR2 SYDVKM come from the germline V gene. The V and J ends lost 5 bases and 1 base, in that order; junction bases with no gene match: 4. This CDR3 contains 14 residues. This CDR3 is CASSPGTGSYEQYF. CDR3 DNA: TGTGCCAGCAGTCCCGGGACAGGATCCTACGAGCAGTACTTC.

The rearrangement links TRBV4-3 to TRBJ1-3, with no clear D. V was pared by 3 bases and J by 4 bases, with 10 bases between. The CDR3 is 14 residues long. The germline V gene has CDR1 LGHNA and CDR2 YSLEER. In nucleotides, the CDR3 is TGCGCCAGCAGCCATCTCTCTCGGGGAAACACCATATATTTT. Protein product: CASSHLSRGNTIYF.

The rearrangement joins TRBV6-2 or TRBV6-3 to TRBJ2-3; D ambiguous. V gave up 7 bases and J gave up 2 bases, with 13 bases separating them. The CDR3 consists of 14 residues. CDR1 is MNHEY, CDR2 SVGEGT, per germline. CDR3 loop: CASKATPNTDTQYF. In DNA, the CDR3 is TGTGCCAGCAAGGCGACTCCCAACACAGATACGCAGTATTTT.

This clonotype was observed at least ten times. CDR3 sequence reads: CASSFPPQGTNTEAFF. The CDR3 DNA reads TGTGCCAGCAGCTTCCCCCCACAGGGAACGAACACTGAAGCTTTCTTT. V and J are TRBV7-2 and TRBJ1-1; D possibly corresponds to TRBD1 (6 bases). V shed 3 bases and J shed 1 base, with 15 bases lying between them. From germline, CDR1 is SGHTA and CDR2 FQGNSA. This CDR3 has 16 amino acids.

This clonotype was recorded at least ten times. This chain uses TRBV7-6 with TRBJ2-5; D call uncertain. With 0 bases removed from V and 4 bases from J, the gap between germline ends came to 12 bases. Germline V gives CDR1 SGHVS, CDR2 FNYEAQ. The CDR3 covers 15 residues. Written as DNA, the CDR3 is TGTGCCAGCAGCTTAGCGCTTGACATCAGAGAGACCCAGTACTTC. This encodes CASSLALDIRETQYF.

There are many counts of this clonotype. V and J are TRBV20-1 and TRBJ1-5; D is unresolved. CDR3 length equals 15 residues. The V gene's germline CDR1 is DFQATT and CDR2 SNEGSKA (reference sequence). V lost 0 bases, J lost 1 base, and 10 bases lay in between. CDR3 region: CSARDEQRSNQPQHF. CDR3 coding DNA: TGCAGTGCTAGAGATGAACAGAGAAGCAATCAGCCCCAGCATTTT.

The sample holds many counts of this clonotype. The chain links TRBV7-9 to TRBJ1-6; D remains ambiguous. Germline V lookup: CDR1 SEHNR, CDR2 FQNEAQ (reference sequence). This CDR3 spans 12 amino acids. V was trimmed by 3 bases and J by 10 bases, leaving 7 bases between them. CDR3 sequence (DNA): TGTGCCAGCAGCTTTGAAGGGTCACCCCTCCACTTT. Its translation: CASSFEGSPLHF.

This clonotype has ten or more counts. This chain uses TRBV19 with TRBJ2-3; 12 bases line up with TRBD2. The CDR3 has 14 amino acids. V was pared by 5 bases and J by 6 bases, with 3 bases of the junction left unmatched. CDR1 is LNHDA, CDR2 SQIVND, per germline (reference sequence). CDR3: CASSPTSGGDTQYF. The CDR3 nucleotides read TGTGCCAGTAGTCCCACTAGCGGGGGGGATACGCAGTATTTT.

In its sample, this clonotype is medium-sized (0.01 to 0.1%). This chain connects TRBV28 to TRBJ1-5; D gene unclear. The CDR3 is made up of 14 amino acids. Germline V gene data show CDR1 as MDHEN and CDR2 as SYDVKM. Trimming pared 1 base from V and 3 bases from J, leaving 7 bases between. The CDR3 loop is CASSLYSSNQPQHF. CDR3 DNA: TGTGCCAGCAGTTTATACAGCTCCAATCAGCCCCAGCATTTT.

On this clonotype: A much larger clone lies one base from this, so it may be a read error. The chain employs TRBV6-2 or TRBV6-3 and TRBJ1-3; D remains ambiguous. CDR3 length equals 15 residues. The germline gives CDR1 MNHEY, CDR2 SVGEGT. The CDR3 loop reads CASTPPPWSGNTIHF. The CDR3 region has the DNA TGTGCCAGCACCCCGCCGCCGTGGTCTGGAAACACCATACATTTT.

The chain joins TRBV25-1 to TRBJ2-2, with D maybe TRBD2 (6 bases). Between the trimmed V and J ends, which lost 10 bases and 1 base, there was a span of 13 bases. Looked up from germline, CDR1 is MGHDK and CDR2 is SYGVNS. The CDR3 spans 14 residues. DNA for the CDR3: TGTGCCACCACACATAGCGGGAACACCGGGGAGCTGTTTTTT. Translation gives CATTHSGNTGELFF. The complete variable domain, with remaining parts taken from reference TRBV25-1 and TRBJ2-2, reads EADIYQTPRYLVIGTGKKITLECSQTMGHDKMYWYQQDPGMELHLIHYSYGVNSTEKGDLSSESTVSRIRTEHFPLTLESARPSHTSQYLCATTHSGNTGELFFGEGSRLTVL.

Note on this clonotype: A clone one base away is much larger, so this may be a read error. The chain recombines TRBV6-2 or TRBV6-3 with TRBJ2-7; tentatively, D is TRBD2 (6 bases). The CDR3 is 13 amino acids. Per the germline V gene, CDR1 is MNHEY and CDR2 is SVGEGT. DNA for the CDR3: TGTGCCAACAGTTACCGTGGGGGGAACGAGCAGTACGTC. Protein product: CANSYRGGNEQYV.

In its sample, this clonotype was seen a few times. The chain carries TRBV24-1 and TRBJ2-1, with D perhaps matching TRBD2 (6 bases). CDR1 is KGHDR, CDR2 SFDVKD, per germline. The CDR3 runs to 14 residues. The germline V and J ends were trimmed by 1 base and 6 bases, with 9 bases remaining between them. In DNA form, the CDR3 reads TGTGCCACCAGTGATTTTGGAGGGTCCAATGAGCAGTTCTTC. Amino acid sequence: CATSDFGGSNEQFF.